This T cell receptor (beta chain) was sequenced for a study of cytomegalovirus exposure and HLA in healthy donors. Study-wide findings and caveats: A subsequent analysis found that TCR clusters from the first cohort also tended to co-occur in the 120 validation repertoires, with approximately 95% of cluster scores above 0.

Some clones are missing from TCRdb's copy, which holds only in-frame ones; the method was immunoSEQ multiplex PCR. The table has fewer than 200,000 clones, just under 90% seen once. As for this clone: The antigen is unknown.

The TCR was taken from a young woman in good health and CMV-seropositive. The sequencing input was PBMCs.

The CDR3 nucleotides are TGTGCCAGTAGTAAGACAGTGGACTATGGCTACACCTTC. Translated, it gives CASSKTVDYGYTF. V gene TRBV19 combines with J gene TRBJ1-2; possibly TRBD1 for D (5 bases). CDR1 and CDR2 (germline): LNHDA, SQIVND (reference sequence). The CDR3 is 13 residues long. V lost 4 bases, J lost 3 bases, and 9 bases lay in between.